This paragraph reports one T cell receptor (beta chain). The data derive from a study of T cell clonotyping in hematopoietic cell transplantation. Background on the study: Pretransplant recipient samples were taken after cytoreduction.

Here immunoSEQ multiplex PCR was the method, and the copy in TCRdb shows in-frame clones only, minus some. The data show around 19,000 clones, with roughly 80% seen just once and 15% to 20% held by the top ten. The CDR3 contains 14 residues. V was pared by 4 bases and J by 2 bases, with 9 bases between. Germline V gene lookup returns CDR1 SNHLY and CDR2 FYNNEI. Time point meaning: recipient sample about 28 days before transplant, after cytoreduction. The gene calls are TRBV2 and TRBJ2-1; D may be TRBD1 (6 bases). The sequence derives from a man in his 60s with acute myeloid leukemia. Some clones in this sample may be carry-over from other donors' samples. The material was peripheral blood mononuclear cells, obtained before stem cell transplant. The CDR3 loop is CASSVQGPYNEQFF. For the CDR3, the DNA is TGTGCCAGCAGTGTCCAGGGGCCCTACAATGAGCAGTTCTTC.